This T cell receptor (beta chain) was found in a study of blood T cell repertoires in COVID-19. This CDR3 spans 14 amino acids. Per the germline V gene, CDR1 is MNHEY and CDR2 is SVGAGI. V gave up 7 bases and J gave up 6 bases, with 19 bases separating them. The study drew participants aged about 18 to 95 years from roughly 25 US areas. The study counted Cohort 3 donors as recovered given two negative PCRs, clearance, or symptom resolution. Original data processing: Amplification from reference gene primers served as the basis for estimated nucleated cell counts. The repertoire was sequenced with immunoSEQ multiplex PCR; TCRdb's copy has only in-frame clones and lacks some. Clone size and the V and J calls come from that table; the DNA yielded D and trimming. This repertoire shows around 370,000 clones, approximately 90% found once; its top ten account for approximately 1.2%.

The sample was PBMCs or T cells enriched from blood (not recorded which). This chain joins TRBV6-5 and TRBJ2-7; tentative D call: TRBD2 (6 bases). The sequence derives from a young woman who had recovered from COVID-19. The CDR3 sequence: CASNRDLYGGEQYF. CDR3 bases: TGTGCCAGCAACCGGGACCTCTACGGGGGCGAGCAGTACTTC.